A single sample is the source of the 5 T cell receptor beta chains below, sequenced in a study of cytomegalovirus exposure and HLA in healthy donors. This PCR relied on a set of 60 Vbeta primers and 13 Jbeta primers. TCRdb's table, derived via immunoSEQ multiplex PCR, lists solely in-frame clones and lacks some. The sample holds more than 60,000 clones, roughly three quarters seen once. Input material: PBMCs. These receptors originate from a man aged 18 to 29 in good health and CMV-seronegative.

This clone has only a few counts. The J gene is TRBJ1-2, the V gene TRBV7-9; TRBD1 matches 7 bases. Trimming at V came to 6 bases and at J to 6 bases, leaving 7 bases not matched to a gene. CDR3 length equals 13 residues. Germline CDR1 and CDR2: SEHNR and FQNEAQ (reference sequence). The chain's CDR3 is CASRTDRDHGYTF. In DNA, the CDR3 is TGTGCCAGCAGGACTGACAGGGACCATGGCTACACCTTC.

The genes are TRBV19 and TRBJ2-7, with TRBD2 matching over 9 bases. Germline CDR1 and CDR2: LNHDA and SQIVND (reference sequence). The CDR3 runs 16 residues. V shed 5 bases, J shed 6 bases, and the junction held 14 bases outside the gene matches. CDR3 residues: CASSLRTSVNMGEQYF. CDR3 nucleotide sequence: TGTGCCAGTAGTCTCCGGACTAGCGTCAATATGGGCGAGCAGTACTTC.

Here the CDR3 reads CASSEFVGTGGGYTF. As DNA, the CDR3 is TGTGCCAGCAGTGAATTTGTTGGGACAGGAGGCGGCTACACCTTC. The gene calls are TRBV25-1 and TRBJ1-2; 8 nucleotides agree with TRBD1. Per the germline V gene, CDR1 is MGHDK and CDR2 is SYGVNS. Trimming removed 1 base from V and 8 bases from J; junction bases left unmatched: 9. The CDR3 runs 15 residues.

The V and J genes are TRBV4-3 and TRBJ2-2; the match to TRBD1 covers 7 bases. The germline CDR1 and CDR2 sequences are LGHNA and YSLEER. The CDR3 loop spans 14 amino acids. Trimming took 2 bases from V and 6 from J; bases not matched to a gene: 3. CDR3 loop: CASSQQQGAGELFF. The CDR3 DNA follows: TGCGCCAGCAGCCAACAGCAGGGGGCCGGGGAGCTGTTTTTT.

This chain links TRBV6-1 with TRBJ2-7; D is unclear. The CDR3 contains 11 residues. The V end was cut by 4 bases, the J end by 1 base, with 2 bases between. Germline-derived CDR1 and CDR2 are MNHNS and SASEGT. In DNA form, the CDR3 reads TGTGCCAGCAGTGTATCCTACGAGCAGTACTTC. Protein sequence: CASSVSYEQYF.